This entry describes one TCR beta chain. Its antigen remains unidentified. The source of the sample is a study of metastatic and nonmetastatic thyroid tumors. About the research overall: Both malignant and benign thyroid patients supplied peripheral blood and tumor or nodule tissue samples, across which the repertoires of these patients were then compared.

Study conclusions and caveats: A significant increase in TCR beta diversity was reportedly seen in malignant thyroid tumors relative to benign nodules, in blood and tumor.

Each patient went into thyroid surgery without having received any treatment. As processed by the authors: The distant-metastasis classifier for papillary thyroid cancer was built from CDR3 differences across clinicopathological groups. MiXCR was used by TCRdb to re-call the PCR reads. TCRdb's processing, not the authors', yielded these V and J calls. Among fewer than 35,000 clones listed, 25% to 35% were seen once. Sample: blood. The sequence was collected from a female donor with papillary thyroid cancer or a benign thyroid nodule (not recorded which). Some clones in this sample may be carry-over from other donors' samples.

The CDR3 sequence is CASSHKLGAQPQHF. The CDR3 DNA reads as TGTGCCAGCAGCCATAAATTAGGGGCCCAGCCCCAGCATTTT. The V call is TRBV12-3 or TRBV12-4, the J call TRBJ1-5; D may be TRBD1 (5 bases). The CDR3 totals 14 residues. The V end lost 6 bases, the J end lost 7 bases, and 16 bases lay between the germline ends.